This T cell receptor (beta chain) comes out of a study of regulatory T cells in long-lasting Graves disease. Time point reported: persistent/refractory GD, antithyroid drugs over 5 years with positive TRAb. TCR sequences were obtained from RNA taken from PBMCs. Findings and limits, study-wide: Sample size, which was small, may have reduced accuracy.

V gave up 5 bases and J gave up 5 bases, with 6 bases separating them. The germline V gene encodes CDR1 SGHTA and CDR2 FQGNSA. The CDR3 consists of 12 residues. CDR3 regions were amplified by Arm-PCR using iRepertoire HTBI primers to build TCR beta libraries. TCRdb reprocessed the multiplex PCR reads via MiXCR and lists one record per CDR3 protein. Among approximately 400,000 distinct CDR3 sequences listed, less than 25% were seen once. This clonotype was seen ten or more times. Its antigen is not identified. V and J are TRBV7-2 and TRBJ2-2; unclear D gene. The sequencing used peripheral blood mononuclear cells (PBMCs), collected when the disease was refractory, from a patient treated with antithyroid drugs. The receptor was derived from a female donor with Graves disease. CDR3 loop: CASSLKTGELFF. CDR3 sequence (DNA): TGTGCCAGCAGCCTAAAGACCGGGGAGCTGTTTTTT. The variable domain in full, completed from reference TRBV7-2 and TRBJ2-2, reads GAGVSQSPSNKVTEKGKDVELRCDPISGHTALYWYRQSLGQGLEFLIYFQGNSAPDKSGLPSDRFSAERTGGSVSTLTIQRTQQEDSAVYLCASSLKTGELFFGEGSRLTVL.